Listed here is a single T cell receptor (beta chain). Its antigen target is currently unknown. Nothing much larger sits one base from this clone, and base qualities are not available. The sample belongs to a study of regulatory T cells in long-lasting Graves disease (dated by TCRdb to the early 2020s). Describing the broader study: This study used TCR sequencing and RNA sequencing of peripheral blood to compare persistent Graves' disease patients against newly diagnosed Graves' disease patients. The study took place in China and was registered as a clinical trial. TCR sequencing covered around 13 persistent and roughly 20 newly diagnosed Graves' disease patients, about 35 samples in total.

Results and caveats for the whole study, not just this receptor: The authors acknowledged the small sample size as a limitation that may reduce accuracy. A larger number of public clonotypes was shared among persistent patients (approximately 3,000) than among newly diagnosed patients (around 870). Because the primary lesion, thyroid tissue, could not be accessed, the study looked at peripheral blood alone. Persistent disease showed preferential use of TRBV28, TRBJ1-2 and TRBJ2-5, whereas newly diagnosed disease favored TRBV20-1 and TRBJ2-1. Compared with newly diagnosed patients, patients with persistent Graves' disease had lower TCR Shannon entropy and fewer highly expanded clones, which suggests clonal expansion.

For both TCR sequencing and RNA sequencing, RNA was extracted from PBMCs using TRIzol. The diagnosis of Graves' disease was made according to American Thyroid Association guidelines. Patients were recruited from an endocrinology department in Xi'an, China. Each patient gave about 8.1 milliliters of peripheral blood, collected in an EDTA anticoagulant tube. PBMCs were isolated by Ficoll Paque Plus density gradient separation without further T cell sorting. An Agilent 2100 Bioanalyzer and agarose gel were used to assess RNA quality, and a NanoDrop 2000 was used to measure RNA concentration. The germline V gene gives CDR1 as SGHVS and CDR2 as FQNEAQ. The germline ends are 7 bases apart after V is trimmed by 1 base and J by 4 bases. The CDR3 covers 14 residues, taking in both the cysteine and the phenylalanine. The entry retains the CDR3 DNA only, 42 bases that are in frame from base 1. The raw public data were reprocessed by TCRdb itself: fastp quality trimming at Q25, MiXCR clonotype calling, in-frame beta chains only. Each CDR3 protein appears once, grouped with its most common genes and DNA. This sample gives over a thousand distinct CDR3 sequences in total; 70% to 80% of them show up just once. The top ten clones comprise approximately 9.8% of the sample.

The material sequenced was peripheral blood mononuclear cells (PBMCs), taken with antithyroid drug treatment, in newly diagnosed or persistent Graves disease (not recorded which). This receptor was obtained from a woman aged 25 to 39 with Graves disease. Donor details come from another sample of the same person, matched by shared clones. In this chain, TRBV7-8 is recombined with TRBJ1-4; possibly the D gene is TRBD1, per 5 matching bases. CDR3 region: CASSLGQSNEKLFF. The DNA sequence follows: TGTGCCAGCAGCTTAGGACAGAGTAATGAAAAACTGTTTTTT.